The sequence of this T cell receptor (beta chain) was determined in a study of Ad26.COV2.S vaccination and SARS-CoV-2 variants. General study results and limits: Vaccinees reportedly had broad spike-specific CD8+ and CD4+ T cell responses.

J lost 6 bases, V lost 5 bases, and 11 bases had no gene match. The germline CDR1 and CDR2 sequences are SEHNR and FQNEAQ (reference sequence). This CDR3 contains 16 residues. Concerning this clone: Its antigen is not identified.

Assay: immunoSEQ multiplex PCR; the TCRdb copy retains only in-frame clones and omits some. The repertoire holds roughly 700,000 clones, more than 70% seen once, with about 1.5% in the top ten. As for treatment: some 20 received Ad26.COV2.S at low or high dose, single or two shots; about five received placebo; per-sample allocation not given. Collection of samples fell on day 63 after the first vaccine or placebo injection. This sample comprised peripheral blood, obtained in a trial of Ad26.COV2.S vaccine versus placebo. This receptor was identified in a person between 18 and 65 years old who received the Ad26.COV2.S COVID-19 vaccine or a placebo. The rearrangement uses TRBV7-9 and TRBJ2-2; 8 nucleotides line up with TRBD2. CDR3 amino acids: CASSLPSGSFPGELFF. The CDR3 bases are TGTGCCAGCAGCCTGCCCAGCGGGAGTTTCCCCGGGGAGCTGTTTTTT.